A selection of T cell receptor beta chains follows, all from one sample in a study of identical twins. In TCRdb, the 5' RACE reads were re-called with MiXCR into one record per CDR3 protein. Of around 200,000 distinct CDR3 sequences in the sample, around 10% are singletons; the top ten hold 5% to 5.5%. Source material: memory (CD45RO+) T cells sorted from blood. All receptors derive from a woman between 18 and 29 years old in good health. Both conserved end residues are part of each CDR3. D genes are given only for firm matches. Only part of the rows carry a size: once, few, many, or a class if the clone is expanded.

D gene	clone size	V gene	J gene	CDR3 DNA	CDR3 protein
.	.	TRBV6-2/TRBV6-3	TRBJ2-1	TGTGCCAGCCCCAGGGAACCTCAGGACAATGAGCAGTTCTTC	CASPREPQDNEQFF
.	many	TRBV10-3	TRBJ2-7	TGTGCCATCAGAACCCCAGGGCCCTACTACGAGCAGTACTTC	CAIRTPGPYYEQYF
.	.	TRBV30	TRBJ2-7	TGTGCCTGGAGTGTACTGGGGGAGCAGTACTTC	CAWSVLGEQYF
.	.	TRBV14	TRBJ2-7	TGTGCCAGCAGCCAAGTCGGAGCTACGAAGCAGTACTTC	CASSQVGATKQYF
.	few	TRBV20-1	TRBJ2-7	TGCAGTGCTTCTAACCGGGGCTACGAGCAGTACTTC	CSASNRGYEQYF
TRBD2	.	TRBV7-2	TRBJ2-5	TGTGCCAGCAGCTTAGCGTTAGCGGGGTTGCGAGAGACCCAGTACTTC	CASSLALAGLRETQYF
.	.	TRBV20-1	TRBJ2-1	TGCAGTGCTAGGTCGGGGGGCTGGGAGCAGTTCTTC	CSARSGGWEQFF
.	few	TRBV27	TRBJ1-4	TGTGCCAGCAGTTTAATCGGTTCGGTCGGGAGTGAAAAACTGTTTTTT	CASSLIGSVGSEKLFF
TRBD2	few	TRBV20-1	TRBJ2-5	TGCTGTGCTAGAGTACCTAGCGGGGGAGAGACCCAGTACTTC	CCARVPSGGETQYF
TRBD1	.	TRBV20-1	TRBJ2-1	TGCAGTGCTCCTAGCACAGGGGATGAGCAGTTCTTC	CSAPSTGDEQFF
.	few	TRBV7-7	TRBJ2-3	TGTGCTAGCAGCTTAGACAGGAACACAGATACGCAGTATTTT	CASSLDRNTDTQYF
TRBD1	few	TRBV5-1	TRBJ1-2	TGCGCCAGCGGACCCGGGACAGGGGATGGCTACACCTTC	CASGPGTGDGYTF
.	.	TRBV7-8	TRBJ1-2	TGTGCCAGCAGCTTCGGTGGGGCAGGCAGTCCCTATGGCTACACCTTC	CASSFGGAGSPYGYTF
.	many	TRBV20-1	TRBJ1-1	TGCAGTGCTAGAGCTCTTCGAGTGCCCACTGAAGCTTTCTTT	CSARALRVPTEAFF
TRBD1	many	TRBV20-1	TRBJ2-1	TGCAGTGCTGTGGACAGGGGGAGTTCCTACAATGAGCAGTTCTTC	CSAVDRGSSYNEQFF
.	.	TRBV3-1	TRBJ2-1	TGTGCCAGCAGCCCTTTTACAGGGAGAAGGTACAATGAGCAGTTCTTC	CASSPFTGRRYNEQFF
.	few	TRBV6-5	TRBJ2-2	TGTGCCAGCAGTTACCAGGACCACTACACCGGGGAGCTGTTTTTT	CASSYQDHYTGELFF
.	many	TRBV5-1	TRBJ1-2	TGCGCCAGCAGCCCCGATCCAGGGTCCTATGGCTACACCTTC	CASSPDPGSYGYTF
TRBD2	few	TRBV5-1	TRBJ2-1	TGCGCCAGCAGCAGGACTAGCGGGGTCAACAATGAGCAGTTCTTC	CASSRTSGVNNEQFF
TRBD2	.	TRBV5-1	TRBJ2-3	TGCGCCAGCAGCTTAGCGGGAATAAGAACAGATACGCAGTATTTT	CASSLAGIRTDTQYF
.	few	TRBV7-8	TRBJ2-6	TGTGCCAGCAGCCGGTACGGGGGCGTTAATCCGGGGACTGGGGCCAACGTCCTGACTTTC	CASSRYGGVNPGTGANVLTF
.	.	TRBV7-9	TRBJ2-5	TGTGCCAGCAGCATGGTAACCCAGTACTTC	CASSMVTQYF
.	few	TRBV3-1	TRBJ2-7	TGTGCCAGCAGCCCCCTCTCGCGAGAGCAGTACTTC	CASSPLSREQYF
.	.	TRBV7-8	TRBJ1-4	TGTGCCAGCAGCCCCGGCGTCCGGAGGGTAAATGAAAAACTGTTTTTT	CASSPGVRRVNEKLFF
TRBD1	few	TRBV7-2	TRBJ1-3	TGTGCCAGCAGCTGGGGAGGACAGGGGGCATACACCATATATTTT	CASSWGGQGAYTIYF
TRBD1	many	TRBV5-1	TRBJ1-4	TGCGCCAGCAGCTTGGGGGACAGGACAACTAATGAAAAACTGTTTTTT	CASSLGDRTTNEKLFF
.	few	TRBV7-8	TRBJ1-2	TGTGCCAGCAGCTTAATCGGCTATGGCTACACCTTC	CASSLIGYGYTF
.	.	TRBV7-2	TRBJ1-2	TGTGCCAGCACCTCGCGGGGGGGCTATGGCTACACCTTC	CASTSRGGYGYTF
.	.	TRBV20-1	TRBJ2-7	TGCAGTGGTAGGACATACTCCTACGAGCAGTACTTC	CSGRTYSYEQYF
.	.	TRBV7-6	TRBJ2-5	TGTGCCAGCAGCTCCGGGGTAGCGGTCGGGGAGACCCAGTACTTC	CASSSGVAVGETQYF
.	many	TRBV3-1	TRBJ1-1	TGTGCCAGCAGCCAGGGCACTGAAGCTTTCTTT	CASSQGTEAFF
TRBD2	many	TRBV9	TRBJ2-2	TGTGCCAGCAGCGTACAAAGCGGGAGTCTCACCGGGGAGCTGTTTTTT	CASSVQSGSLTGELFF
.	few	TRBV6-5	TRBJ2-1	TGTGCCAGCAGACTCGGGAATCCGAATGAGCAGTTCTTC	CASRLGNPNEQFF
TRBD2	.	TRBV7-8	TRBJ2-7	TGTGCCAGCAGCTCGAGCGGGACTAGCGGGGTTCTATACTTC	CASSSSGTSGVLYF
.	.	TRBV7-9	TRBJ2-1	TGTGCCAACAGCTTAGCGGAGGGAAGTGAGCAGTTCTTC	CANSLAEGSEQFF
TRBD1	many	TRBV5-1	TRBJ1-2	TGCGCCAGCAGCTTGGAAGGACAGGGGAAGGATGGCTACACCTTC	CASSLEGQGKDGYTF
TRBD1	.	TRBV12-3/TRBV12-4	TRBJ1-2	TGTGCCAGCGGATCCCGGGACAGGAGCTATGGCTACACCTTC	CASGSRDRSYGYTF
.	few	TRBV18	TRBJ1-1	TGTGCCAGCTCGACACAGGGAATTACTGAAGCTTTCTTT	CASSTQGITEAFF
.	few	TRBV12-3/TRBV12-4	TRBJ2-1	TGTGCCAGTCCCGTTCTTAGGGGGGAAGGCAATGAGCAGTTCTTC	CASPVLRGEGNEQFF
.	.	TRBV7-2	TRBJ1-1	TGTGCCAGCAGCTTTCAGGCGGGAGACACTGAAGCTTTCTTT	CASSFQAGDTEAFF
.	few	TRBV12-3/TRBV12-4	TRBJ2-5	TGTGCCAGTGGACAGGCGCCAGGGAGGGAGACCCAGTACTTC	CASGQAPGRETQYF
TRBD2	few	TRBV6-1	TRBJ2-3	TGTGCCAGCGGTGGCACTAGCGGAAGGGGAGGAGATACGCAGTATTTT	CASGGTSGRGGDTQYF
.	many	TRBV12-3/TRBV12-4	TRBJ1-1	TGTGCCAGCAGTTTACAGGGAGTGCGAGCTTTCTTT	CASSLQGVRAFF
TRBD1	.	TRBV7-2	TRBJ1-2	TGTGCCAGCAGCCCCGACAGGGGGAATGGCTACACCTTC	CASSPDRGNGYTF
TRBD2	.	TRBV5-1	TRBJ2-1	TGCGCCAGCAGCTTTGAATTGGCGGGAGCGGTTGAGCAGTTCTTC	CASSFELAGAVEQFF
.	few	TRBV7-2	TRBJ2-3	TGTGCCAGCAGCTTCGGACTCCGCACAGATACGCAGTATTTT	CASSFGLRTDTQYF
.	few	TRBV6-1	TRBJ2-1	TGTGCCAGCAGTCCCGCCCGGGGGGCGGACAATGAGCAGTTCTTC	CASSPARGADNEQFF
.	.	TRBV14	TRBJ2-2	TGTGCCAGCAGCGTTATCGCCGGGGAGCTGTTTTTT	CASSVIAGELFF
TRBD2	few	TRBV20-1	TRBJ2-7	TGCAGTGCTCTAAAGACTAGCGGGGGGGCGGGGGAGCAGTACTTC	CSALKTSGGAGEQYF
.	.	TRBV27	TRBJ1-5	TGTGCCAGCGGAAGAGACAGCAGCAATCAGCCCCAGCATTTT	CASGRDSSNQPQHF
TRBD1	many	TRBV20-1	TRBJ1-1	TGCAGTGCGCAGACAGGGGACACTGAAGCTTTCTTT	CSAQTGDTEAFF
.	few	TRBV18	TRBJ2-6	TGTGCCAGCTCACCACTCGCCAACGTCCTGACTTTC	CASSPLANVLTF
.	many	TRBV12-3/TRBV12-4	TRBJ2-2	TGTGCCAGCAGACCTCGACTTGACACCGGGGAGCTGTTTTTT	CASRPRLDTGELFF
.	few	TRBV6-5	TRBJ1-5	TGTGCCAGCAGTTACGGAGGGTATCAGCCCCAGCATTTT	CASSYGGYQPQHF
TRBD1	.	TRBV7-2	TRBJ1-2	TGTGCCAGCAGCCGCCGGGACAGCAAATATTATGGCTACACCTTC	CASSRRDSKYYGYTF
.	few	TRBV6-1	TRBJ1-2	TGTGCCAGCAGGAGAGGTGAAACTTTCGGAAACTATGGCTACACCTTC	CASRRGETFGNYGYTF
TRBD1	many	TRBV29-1	TRBJ2-2	TGCAGCGGGGCCCACGGGACAGGGAACACCGGGGAGCTGTTTTTT	CSGAHGTGNTGELFF
TRBD1	few	TRBV5-1	TRBJ2-1	TGCGCCAGCAGCAGGGGACAGGGGGCAAACAATGAGCAGTTCTTC	CASSRGQGANNEQFF
TRBD2	many	TRBV29-1	TRBJ2-1	TGCAGCGTTGGGAACCCTAGCGGGTCCTACAATGAGCAGTTCTTC	CSVGNPSGSYNEQFF
TRBD1	few	TRBV7-9	TRBJ1-5	TGTGCCAGCAGCCAAACGGGACAGAATAATCAGCCCCAGCATTTT	CASSQTGQNNQPQHF